This TCR beta chain was recorded in a study of Graves' ophthalmopathy and Graves' hyperthyroidism. Amplified material comprised TCR beta CDR3 regions derived from RNA transcripts. RT-PCR was first run with HTBI primers, then multiplex PCR in a second round. One entry per CDR3 protein, called by TCRdb with MiXCR from the multiplex PCR reads. The top ten clones hold roughly 50% of a sample with 260,000 or so distinct CDR3 sequences, about 47% of them seen once. The V end was cut by 3 bases, the J end by 0 bases, with 5 bases between. This CDR3 spans 14 amino acids. This receptor was identified in an adult man with Graves' ophthalmopathy. The material sequenced was peripheral blood. V gene TRBV12-3 or TRBV12-4 combines with J gene TRBJ1-4; D unresolved. CDR3 nucleotides: TGTGCCAGCAGTTTGACAACAACTAATGAAAAACTGTTTTTT. This encodes CASSLTTTNEKLFF.